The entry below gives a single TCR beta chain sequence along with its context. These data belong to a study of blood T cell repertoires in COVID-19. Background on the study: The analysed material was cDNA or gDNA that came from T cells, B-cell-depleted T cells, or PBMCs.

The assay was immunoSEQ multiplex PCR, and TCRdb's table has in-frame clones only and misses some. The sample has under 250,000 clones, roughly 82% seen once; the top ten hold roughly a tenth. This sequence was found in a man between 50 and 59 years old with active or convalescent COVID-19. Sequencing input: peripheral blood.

The CDR3 DNA is TGTGCCAGCTCACCCTACCAGAGCCCACAGGCTAATGAAAAACTGTTTTTT. Translating it yields CASSPYQSPQANEKLFF. The chain couples TRBV18 to TRBJ1-4; D perhaps matches TRBD1 (5 bases). Trimming stripped 3 bases from V and 3 bases from J, with 17 bases between. CDR1 and CDR2 from the germline V gene are KGHSH and LQKENI. This CDR3 is built from 17 residues.